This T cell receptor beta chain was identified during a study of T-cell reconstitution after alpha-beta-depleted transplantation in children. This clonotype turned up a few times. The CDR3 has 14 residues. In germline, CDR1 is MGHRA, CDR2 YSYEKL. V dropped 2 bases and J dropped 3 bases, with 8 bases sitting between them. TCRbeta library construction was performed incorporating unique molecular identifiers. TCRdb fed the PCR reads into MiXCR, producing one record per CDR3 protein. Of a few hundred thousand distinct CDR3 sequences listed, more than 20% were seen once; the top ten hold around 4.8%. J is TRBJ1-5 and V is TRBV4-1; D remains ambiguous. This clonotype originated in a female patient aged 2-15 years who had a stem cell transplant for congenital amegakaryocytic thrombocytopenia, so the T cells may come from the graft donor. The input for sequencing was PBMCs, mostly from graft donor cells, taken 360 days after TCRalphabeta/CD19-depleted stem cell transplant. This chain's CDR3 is CASSQSPPNQPQHF. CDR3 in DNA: TGCGCCAGCAGCCAAAGCCCGCCCAATCAGCCCCAGCATTTT.